The clone carrying this T cell receptor beta chain showed up just a few times. The target antigen is unknown. The PCR was carried out with 60 Vbeta primers and 13 Jbeta primers. Generated by immunoSEQ multiplex PCR, the TCRdb table keeps only in-frame clones and is missing some. The table records 150,000 to 180,000 clones, 60% to 80% of them present only once. The ends were cut back, 0 bases at V and 6 bases at J, with 9 bases in the middle. The CDR3 loop spans 14 amino acids. CDR1 is KGHSH, CDR2 LQKENI, per germline. The sample belongs to a study of cytomegalovirus exposure and HLA in healthy donors. The study's findings and limits: Reports credit the classifier with highly specific, highly sensitive diagnosis of cytomegalovirus status. The later analysis indicated that the majority of CMV-associated TCR beta chains appeared HLA-restricted. The authors judged a highly shared variant cluster likely a sequencing artifact. According to a later analysis, donors in an Asian-associated ancestry cluster reportedly had fewer N-insertions than the approximately 730-donor mean.

Source material: PBMCs. This chain uses TRBV18 with TRBJ2-1; maybe TRBD2 (7 bases). The sequence derives from a man aged 30 to 39 in good health and CMV-seropositive. The CDR3 DNA reads TGTGCCAGCTCACCACCGGGAGGGGGCAATGAGCAGTTCTTC. Its protein product is CASSPPGGGNEQFF. The variable domain in full, completed from reference TRBV18 and TRBJ2-1, reads NAGVMQNPRHLVRRRGQEARLRCSPMKGHSHVYWYRQLPEEGLKFMVYLQKENIIDESGMPKERFSAEFPKEGPSILRIQQVVRGDSAAYFCASSPPGGGNEQFFGPGTRLTVL.